A selection of T cell receptor beta chains follows, all from one sample in a study of tumor-infiltrating lymphocytes in primary liver carcinoma. One entry per CDR3 protein, called by TCRdb with MiXCR from the multiplex PCR reads. The data show approximately 330,000 distinct CDR3 sequences, with about two thirds seen just once and about 6% held by the top ten. The sequencing input was peripheral blood. The receptors were sampled from a man aged 40-49 years with primary liver carcinoma and hepatitis B virus infection. The CDR3 runs from the conserved cysteine through the conserved F or W. The order of the fields is D gene, clone size, J gene, V gene, CDR3 DNA, CDR3 protein. D genes are given only for firm matches. Size is stated for part of the rows, as once, few or many counts, or as a class when the clone is expanded.

>TRBD1|many|TRBJ1-4|TRBV4-1
TGCGCCAGCAGCCCGGGACAGGGACCTTATAATGAAAAACTGTTTTTT
CASSPGQGPYNEKLFF
>NA|NA|TRBJ2-5|TRBV4-1
TGCGCCAGCAGCCAAGACGGGGTCCAAGAGACCCAGTACTTC
CASSQDGVQETQYF
>TRBD2|NA|TRBJ2-2|TRBV13
TGTGCCAGCAGCTTAACAGGGAGAGCGGGAGTAAACAGCGGGGAGCTGTTTTTT
CASSLTGRAGVNSGELFF
>TRBD2|many|TRBJ2-1|TRBV6-2/TRBV6-3
TGTGCCAGCAGTTACACGGCGGGAGGAAGAGATGAGCAGTTCTTC
CASSYTAGGRDEQFF
>NA|NA|TRBJ2-3|TRBV28
TGTGCCAGCAGTTTATTTGCCAGAACAGATACGCAGTATTTT
CASSLFARTDTQYF
>TRBD2|once|TRBJ2-1|TRBV11-1
TGTGCCAGTAGCCGTACTAGCGACGATGAGCAGTTCTTC
CASSRTSDDEQFF
>NA|NA|TRBJ2-3|TRBV5-4
TGTGCCAGCAGCGCCGGCCACGTGAATACGCAGTATTTT
CASSAGHVNTQYF
>TRBD2|few|TRBJ2-7|TRBV6-2/TRBV6-3
TGTGCCAGCAGTTACTCGAAATCGGGACTAGCGGGACATCTCTACGAGCAGTACTTC
CASSYSKSGLAGHLYEQYF
>NA|NA|TRBJ2-3|TRBV10-1
TGCGCCAGCAACAAACTTGGGGATACGCAGTATTTT
CASNKLGDTQYF
>NA|NA|TRBJ1-5|TRBV6-6
TGTGCCAGCAGTTACGGGGCAGGGAGTCAGCCCCAGCATTTT
CASSYGAGSQPQHF
>TRBD1|few|TRBJ2-2|TRBV5-4
TGTGCCAGCAGCTTGGACCGGGACAGGGTCCCAGGGGAGCTGTTTTTT
CASSLDRDRVPGELFF
>TRBD1|NA|TRBJ1-1|TRBV11-2
TGTGCCAGCAGCCCGCGCCTGACAGGGGCAAAGATCGGTGCTTTCTTT
CASSPRLTGAKIGAFF
>NA|NA|TRBJ1-2|TRBV7-8
TGTGCCAGCAGCTTAGGAGGAATCGTCTATGGCTACACCTTC
CASSLGGIVYGYTF
>TRBD2|many|TRBJ2-5|TRBV4-3
TGCGCCAGCAGCCAACTAGCGGGAGAGACCCAGTACTTC
CASSQLAGETQYF
>NA|NA|TRBJ1-1|TRBV29-1
TGCCGCGTTGATGCGGGGTGGGGAATGAACACTGAAGCTTTCTTT
CRVDAGWGMNTEAFF
>NA|few|TRBJ2-1|TRBV7-9
TGTGCCAGCAGCTTCAACCGGGTTGGGTGGAATGAGCAGTTCTTC
CASSFNRVGWNEQFF
>TRBD1|NA|TRBJ1-2|TRBV12-3/TRBV12-4
TGTGCCAGCAGCGGGACAGGGGGCTTAACTTATTACTACACCTTC
CASSGTGGLTYYYTF
>TRBD2|many|TRBJ2-1|TRBV11-2
TGTGCCAGCAGCCTTAGCGGGTCGCTCAATGAGCAGTTCTTC
CASSLSGSLNEQFF
>NA|NA|TRBJ2-1|TRBV11-2
TGTGCCAGCTGCTTAGAGTCTTTAGCAGGAGGACTTCGCAATGAGCAGTTCTTC
CASCLESLAGGLRNEQFF
>NA|NA|TRBJ2-1|TRBV11-2
TGTGCCAGCAGCAAGACTAGTAAGAAGTTCTTC
CASSKTSKKFF
>NA|NA|TRBJ1-5|TRBV11-1
TGTGCCAGCAGCTTCAGACAGGATCAGCCCCAGCATTTT
CASSFRQDQPQHF
>NA|NA|TRBJ2-1|TRBV11-2
TGTGCCAGCAGGAGCGCGAGACTACATGAGCAGTTCTTC
CASRSARLHEQFF
>NA|once|TRBJ2-7|TRBV10-3
TGTACCTCCGACTCTGGAGGAACGTACGAGCAGTACTTC
CTSDSGGTYEQYF
>NA|NA|TRBJ2-7|TRBV29-1
TGCAACGTTGAAGCGGAGGCGTTTAGCTCCTACGAGCAGTACTTC
CNVEAEAFSSYEQYF
>NA|NA|TRBJ2-3|TRBV10-3
TGTGCCATCAGATCCAGGACCGGCACAGATGCGCAGTATTTT
CAIRSRTGTDAQYF
>NA|NA|TRBJ1-2|TRBV11-2
TGTGCTAGCAGCCCGCGGACAGTTAACTATGGCTACACCTTC
CASSPRTVNYGYTF
>NA|few|TRBJ2-2|TRBV5-6
TGTGCCAGCAGCTTGGCGAACACCGGGGAGCTGTTTTTT
CASSLANTGELFF
>NA|NA|TRBJ1-3|TRBV7-8
TGTGCCAGCAGCTTAGGAACAGGATTTTCTGGAAACACCATATATTTT
CASSLGTGFSGNTIYF
>NA|NA|TRBJ2-1|TRBV11-3
TGTGCCAACAACGTGGGGGAATACAATGAGCAGTTCTTC
CANNVGEYNEQFF
>NA|NA|TRBJ2-3|TRBV5-1
TGCGCCAGCAGCTTGGACCCGTCTAGCACAGATACGCAGTATTTT
CASSLDPSSTDTQYF
>NA|NA|TRBJ2-4|TRBV12-3/TRBV12-4
TGTGCCAGAAGTTTAAGCAGGGGACCCAAAAACATTCAGTACTTC
CARSLSRGPKNIQYF
>TRBD2|few|TRBJ2-3|TRBV4-3
TGCGCCAGCAGCCAAGGCGGACTAGCGGGAGCAGATACGCAGTATTTT
CASSQGGLAGADTQYF
>NA|NA|TRBJ2-3|TRBV4-1
TGCGCCAGCAGCCAAGATCCGAGTGGAAGGGATACGCAGTATTTT
CASSQDPSGRDTQYF
>TRBD2|few|TRBJ2-5|TRBV14
TGTGCCAGCAGCCAAGAACCTTCTTGGGACTACTACCAAGAGACCCAGTACTTC
CASSQEPSWDYYQETQYF
>NA|NA|TRBJ2-3|TRBV6-6
TGTGCCAGCAGTTATGTATCGGGGACCGCAGATACGCAGTATTTT
CASSYVSGTADTQYF
>NA|once|TRBJ1-5|TRBV5-8
TGTGCCAGCAGCTACGGACAGCTAACAGATACGCAGCATTTT
CASSYGQLTDTQHF
>TRBD2|many|TRBJ2-7|TRBV4-3
TGCGCCAGCAGCCAAGATGGGCGGGGGGCATCCTACGAGCAGTACTTC
CASSQDGRGASYEQYF
>NA|few|TRBJ2-1|TRBV6-6
TGTGCCAGCCTCCGGGGATCGAATGAGCAGTTCTTC
CASLRGSNEQFF
>NA|NA|TRBJ2-1|TRBV30
TGTTCCTGGAGTCGAAAGCGGTCCTACAATGAGCAGTTCTTC
CSWSRKRSYNEQFF
>NA|NA|TRBJ1-5|TRBV11-2
TGTGCCAGTAGCATTGGACATAGCAATCAGCCCCAGCATTTT
CASSIGHSNQPQHF
>TRBD2|few|TRBJ2-1|TRBV6-2/TRBV6-3
TGTGCCAGCAGAAGCGGAGGACTAGCGGGAGGGCCGAGTGATGAGCAGTTCTTC
CASRSGGLAGGPSDEQFF
>NA|NA|TRBJ1-1|TRBV11-3
TGTGTCAGCAACTTAGACAGGAACACTGGAGCTTTCTTT
CVSNLDRNTGAFF
>NA|many|TRBJ2-3|TRBV4-2
TGTGCCAGCAGCCTTTCTTCTAGCACAGATACGCAGTATTTT
CASSLSSSTDTQYF
>NA|NA|TRBJ1-1|TRBV7-9
TGTGCCAGCAGCTTAGCCGGGGGGGGCTACACTGAAGCTTTCTTT
CASSLAGGGYTEAFF
>TRBD2|NA|TRBJ2-7|TRBV6-1
TGTGCCAGCAGTGGCTTCGGACTAGCGGGAAACTACGAGCAGTACTTC
CASSGFGLAGNYEQYF
>NA|few|TRBJ1-2|TRBV6-1
TGTGCCAGCAGTGGACACTCTAACTATGGCTACACCTTC
CASSGHSNYGYTF
>NA|many|TRBJ2-3|TRBV14
TGTGCCAGCAGCCAACGCCGAGACTCCTCTGGGGGTACGCAGTATTTT
CASSQRRDSSGGTQYF
>NA|NA|TRBJ2-3|TRBV11-2
TGTGCCAGCAGCCTGATAGGGGCGGGCACAGATACGCGGTATTTT
CASSLIGAGTDTRYF
>NA|NA|TRBJ1-2|TRBV7-9
TGTGCCAGCAGCTTAGTTGGGGGCCGGGAGGACTACACCTTC
CASSLVGGREDYTF
>NA|few|TRBJ2-7|TRBV12-3/TRBV12-4
TGTGCCAGCAGTTCTGCACAGAGATCCTACGAGCAGTACTTC
CASSSAQRSYEQYF
>NA|few|TRBJ2-5|TRBV11-2
TGTACCAGCAGCTTAAGCTCCCCGTATCAAGAGACCCAGTACTTC
CTSSLSSPYQETQYF
>NA|NA|TRBJ1-2|TRBV10-1
TGCGCCAGCAGTGAGTCGACTCGTGGAGGGGGCTACACCTTC
CASSESTRGGGYTF
>NA|NA|TRBJ2-7|TRBV6-1
TGTGCCAGCAGTGAATACGGTAGCGTCCGTTCCTACGAGCAGTACTTC
CASSEYGSVRSYEQYF
>NA|many|TRBJ2-2|TRBV4-3
TGCGCCAGCAGCCAAGATGGGACTTCCACCGGGGAGCTGTTTTTT
CASSQDGTSTGELFF